This entry lists 11 T cell receptor beta chains sequenced from one sample in a study of CD8 T cells in Susac syndrome. RNA, at about 0.5 to 1 ug, was reverse transcribed with random hexamers. TCRdb re-called the immunoSEQ multiplex PCR reads with MiXCR, one entry per CDR3 protein. The sample contains under 200,000 distinct CDR3 sequences, more than 90% of which appear only once. Sequenced sample: CD4+ T cells from PBMCs. The receptors stem from a human donor with Susac syndrome.

V usage is TRBV5-4 and J usage is TRBJ1-2; the match to TRBD1 covers 9 bases. V lost 2 bases to trimming and J lost 8 bases; unmatched junction nucleotides: 10. From germline, CDR1 is SGHNT and CDR2 YYREEE (reference sequence). This CDR3 has 15 residues. In DNA, the CDR3 is TGTGCCAGCAGCTTCAATACAGGGGGCGCGGAGGGCTACACCTTC. Its translation: CASSFNTGGAEGYTF. Variable domain in full (rest from reference TRBV5-4 and TRBJ1-2): ETGVTQSPTHLIKTRGQQVTLRCSSQSGHNTVSWYQQALGQGPQFIFQYYREEENGRGNFPPRFSGLQFPNYSSELNVNALELDDSALYLCASSFNTGGAEGYTFGSGTRLTVV.

The chain carries TRBV20-1 and TRBJ2-4, with a possible D match to TRBD1 (5 bases). Germline-derived CDR1 and CDR2 are DFQATT and SNEGSKA (reference sequence). This CDR3 comprises 15 residues. V was pared by 0 bases and J by 1 base, with 10 bases between. The CDR3 DNA sequence: TGCAGTGCTAGAGAGCCCAAGGGGGCCAAAAACATTCAGTACTTC. Translation gives CSAREPKGAKNIQYF.

Regarding this clonotype: At one boundary the junction diverges from the germline segment, which might be a read error. This chain connects TRBV6-5 to TRBJ1-2; 12 nucleotides agree with TRBD1. This CDR3 comprises 15 residues. Per germline, CDR1 MNHEY and CDR2 SVGAGI. CDR3 amino acids: CANSYGTGGDYGYTF. In nucleotides, the CDR3 is TGTGCCAACAGTTACGGGACAGGGGGCGACTATGGCTACACCTTC.

The chain is built from TRBV7-3 and TRBJ1-6, with 7 bases fitting TRBD1. V lost 3 bases, J lost 9 bases, and 8 bases stayed unmatched. The CDR3 is made up of 15 amino acids. Germline-derived CDR1 and CDR2 are SGHTA and FQGTGA. The CDR3 DNA reads as TGTGCCAGCAGCTTTTCGACAGGGTGGGGTTCACCCCTCCACTTT. This codes for CASSFSTGWGSPLHF. Looking up the rest from reference TRBV7-3 and TRBJ1-6 gives the full variable domain: GAGVSQTPSNKVTEKGKYVELRCDPISGHTALYWYRQSLGQGPEFLIYFQGTGAADDSGLPNDRFFAVRPEGSVSTLKIQRTERGDSAVYLCASSFSTGWGSPLHFGNGTRLTVT.

This sequence joins TRBV5-8 and TRBJ2-5; unclear D gene. V lost 1 base, J lost 5 bases, and 9 bases lay in between. The germline gives CDR1 SGHTS, CDR2 YDEGEE. This CDR3 is 13 amino acids long. The CDR3 reads CASSLRTWETQYF. CDR3 sequence (DNA): TGTGCCAGCAGCTTGCGCACGTGGGAGACCCAGTACTTC.

The chain employs TRBV20-1 and TRBJ1-1; tentative D call: TRBD1 (5 bases). The V gene's germline CDR1 is DFQATT and CDR2 SNEGSKA (reference sequence). Between the trimmed V and J ends, which lost 6 bases and 4 bases, there was a span of 18 bases. The CDR3 loop spans 14 amino acids. The CDR3 DNA reads TGCAGTGCCCCAGGTCCAGGGTTCGGCACTGAAGCTTTCTTT. Its translation is CSAPGPGFGTEAFF.

This rearrangement joins TRBV20-1 to TRBJ1-5; no clear D. V lost 4 bases and J lost 2, with 9 bases in between. This CDR3 is 13 amino acids long. CDR1 and CDR2 from the germline V gene are DFQATT and SNEGSKA (reference sequence). CDR3 sequence reads: CSAMGLGNQPQHF. DNA of the CDR3: TGCAGTGCTATGGGTTTGGGCAATCAGCCCCAGCATTTT.

The chain recombines TRBV6-4 with TRBJ2-5, with a tentative D call TRBD1 (6 bases). Per germline, CDR1 MRHNA and CDR2 SNTAGT. The CDR3 totals 15 residues. V lost 5 bases and J lost 5, with 18 bases in between. In DNA, the CDR3 is TGTGCCAGCAGTCTCCAAGGGGGATGGGGTGAGACCCAGTACTTC. Translation gives CASSLQGGWGETQYF.

This rearrangement joins TRBV20-1 to TRBJ1-6, with 9 bases matching TRBD1. The V gene end was trimmed by 6 bases and the J gene end by 10 bases; junction bases not matched to a gene: 13. The CDR3 has 15 amino acids. From germline, CDR1 is DFQATT and CDR2 SNEGSKA (reference sequence). The CDR3 is CSAPPPDRGKSPLHF. The CDR3 DNA reads TGCAGTGCGCCGCCCCCGGACAGGGGTAAATCACCCCTCCACTTT.

The chain has TRBV30 and TRBJ2-5, with D hard to call. The V end was cut by 4 bases, the J end by 0 bases, with 15 bases between. CDR3 length: 15 amino acids. CDR1 is GTSNPN, CDR2 SVGIG, per germline (reference sequence). In nucleotides, the CDR3 is TGTGCCTGGAAACCGAGCAGGCGCTACCAAGAGACCCAGTACTTC. Its translation: CAWKPSRRYQETQYF.

The chain has TRBV2 and TRBJ2-7, with D perhaps matching TRBD2 (5 bases). The V end lost 8 bases, the J end lost 5 bases, and 16 bases lay between the germline ends. Per germline, CDR1 SNHLY and CDR2 FYNNEI. The CDR3 extends over 13 amino acids. In nucleotides, the CDR3 is TGTGCCAGCCGCCTTGCGGGTACCCACGAGCAGTACTTC. Translating gives CASRLAGTHEQYF.